This is a list of T cell receptor beta chains from one sample in a study of beta chain features in type 1 diabetes. The table came from immunoSEQ multiplex PCR; TCRdb's copy has only in-frame clones and leaves some out. The data show 600,000 or so clones, 11% to 15% seen once. Sequencing used naive CD4+ T cells from blood. Every receptor here comes from a man between 18 and 29 years old with type 1 diabetes. Each CDR3 is given with its conserved first and last residue. Each record gives: V gene, J gene, clone size, CDR3 length, D gene, CDR3 protein, CDR3 DNA. D genes are given only for firm matches. The size entry is marked missing in some rows and otherwise reads once, few, many or a size class.

TRBV30	TRBJ2-7	few	14	TRBD2	CAWRPGLGTHEQYF	TGTGCCTGGAGACCGGGACTAGGAACCCACGAGCAGTACTTC
TRBV7-7	TRBJ2-7	.	15	TRBD2	CASGPAGGSSYEQYF	TGTGCTAGCGGTCCCGCGGGAGGGAGCTCCTACGAGCAGTACTTC
TRBV30	TRBJ2-3	.	11	.	CASRWADTQYF	TGTGCCTCCAGATGGGCAGATACGCAGTATTTT
TRBV7-2	TRBJ2-1	few	15	.	CASSRDSTSYNEQFF	TGTGCCAGCAGCCGCGACTCAACCTCCTACAATGAGCAGTTCTTC
TRBV6-1	TRBJ2-7	few	12	.	CASSDFSYEQYF	TGTGCCAGCAGTGACTTCAGCTACGAGCAGTACTTC
TRBV10-3	TRBJ2-3	.	16	TRBD2	CAISEYQRGRTDTQYF	TGTGCCATCAGTGAGTACCAGCGGGGGCGCACAGATACGCAGTATTTT
TRBV7-9	TRBJ1-4	few	14	.	CASSSTGHNEKLFF	TGTGCCAGCAGCTCGACAGGACATAATGAAAAACTGTTTTTT
TRBV29-1	TRBJ2-1	.	15	.	CSVGAQGNTYNEQFF	TGCAGCGTTGGGGCGCAGGGGAATACCTACAATGAGCAGTTCTTC
TRBV30	TRBJ2-1	.	13	.	CAWSSRGLGEQFF	TGTGCCTGGAGTTCGCGGGGCCTCGGGGAGCAGTTCTTC
TRBV6-5	TRBJ2-4	.	13	.	CASRNGGKDIQYF	TGTGCCAGCAGGAACGGTGGAAAGGACATTCAGTACTTC
TRBV30	TRBJ2-5	.	16	.	CAWSVESGRYQETQYF	TGTGCCTGGAGTGTAGAGTCAGGCCGATATCAAGAGACCCAGTACTTC
TRBV4-3	TRBJ1-4	.	14	.	CASSQGQTNGGLFF	TGCGCCAGCAGCCAGGGACAAACTAATGGTGGACTGTTTTTT
TRBV9	TRBJ2-5	few	15	.	CASSVAAGMVETQYF	TGTGCCAGCAGCGTAGCCGCAGGGATGGTGGAGACCCAGTACTTC
TRBV7-2	TRBJ2-5	few	13	.	CASSRGESETQYF	TGTGCCAGTAGTAGGGGGGAATCGGAGACCCAGTACTTC
TRBV2	TRBJ2-3	.	16	.	CASSEPPSTSTDTQYF	TGTGCCAGCAGTGAGCCCCCCTCCACTAGCACAGATACGCAGTATTTT
TRBV9	TRBJ2-1	.	11	.	CASSGPGEQFF	TGTGCCAGCAGCGGGCCGGGAGAGCAGTTCTTC
TRBV29-1	TRBJ2-2	few	13	.	CSVGITYTGELFF	TGCAGCGTTGGGATTACCTACACCGGGGAGCTGTTTTTT
TRBV7-2	TRBJ1-4	few	13	.	CASTPRVNEKLFF	TGTGCCAGCACCCCCCGGGTTAATGAAAAACTGTTTTTT
TRBV29-1	TRBJ1-2	.	12	.	CSVGVGDYGYTF	TGCAGCGTTGGGGTAGGGGACTATGGCTACACCTTC
TRBV15	TRBJ2-1	.	17	TRBD2	CATSRVPRGRAYNEQFF	TGTGCCACCAGCAGAGTTCCGCGCGGGAGGGCCTACAATGAGCAGTTCTTC
TRBV10-3	TRBJ2-2	.	17	TRBD2	CAISAHSGGPNTGELFF	TGTGCCATCAGTGCCCATAGCGGGGGCCCGAACACCGGGGAGCTGTTTTTT